One sample yielded the 9 T cell receptor beta chains listed below, sequenced in a study of tumor and adjacent non-tumor tissue in lung cancer. This sample's RNA came from whole unsorted tissue. A modified ARM-PCR protocol with three rounds of nested PCR amplified TCRbeta. MiXCR was run by TCRdb on the multiplex PCR reads, yielding one entry per CDR3 protein. This table holds 120,000 to 150,000 distinct CDR3 sequences, 66% found once. What was sequenced was lung tumor tissue. The receptors originated from a man aged 60-69 years with small cell lung cancer.

As concerns this clonotype: One junction end does not reproduce the germline sequence, and a read error may be involved. This chain connects TRBV5-4 to TRBJ2-3, with D hard to call. Per germline, CDR1 SGHNT and CDR2 YYREEE (reference sequence). The CDR3 extends over 16 amino acids. CDR3 amino acids: CASSSETGVGTDTRYF. CDR3 in DNA: TGTGCCAGTAGCTCGGAGACTGGCGTCGGCACAGATACGCGGTATTTT. The full variable domain, rest sourced from reference TRBV5-4 and TRBJ2-3, is ETGVTQSPTHLIKTRGQQVTLRCSSQSGHNTVSWYQQALGQGPQFIFQYYREEENGRGNFPPRFSGLQFPNYSSELNVNALELDDSALYLCASSSETGVGTDTRYFGPGTRLTVL.

This clonotype was recorded at least ten times. The genes are TRBV4-2 and TRBJ1-1; 8 positions agree with TRBD1. The CDR3 spans 16 residues. V trimming: 1 base; J trimming: 5 bases; junction bases outside the gene matches: 9. Germline V gene lookup returns CDR1 LGHNA and CDR2 YNFKEQ. CDR3 sequence reads: CASSQATTGVRTEAFF. The DNA of the CDR3 is TGTGCCAGCAGCCAAGCAACGACAGGGGTGCGGACTGAAGCTTTCTTT.

As regards this clonotype: Being one base from a much bigger clone, this may be a read error. The gene calls are TRBV6-1 and TRBJ1-6; D may be TRBD1 (6 bases). Germline V gene sequence: CDR1 MNHNS, CDR2 SASEGT. Trimming cost V 3 bases and J 8 bases, with 14 bases left between them. This CDR3 has 15 residues. This CDR3 reads CASSEHVTGHSPLHF. The CDR3 DNA follows: TGTGCCAGCAGTGAGCATGTTACAGGGCATTCACCCCTCCACTTT.

Concerning this clonotype itself: The junction does not match germline at one end; this may be a read error. The chain uses TRBV11-2 and TRBJ1-3; 7 nucleotides match TRBD1. Germline-derived CDR1 and CDR2 are SGHAT and FQNNGV. The CDR3 spans 15 residues. This CDR3 reads CASTLGQSSGNTIYF. CDR3 DNA sequence: TGTGCTAGCACGTTGGGACAGAGCTCTGGAAACACCATATATTTT.

Comments on this clonotype: This may stem from a read error, because a much larger clone lies one nucleotide away. This chain links TRBV20-1 with TRBJ2-3, with D perhaps TRBD2 (6 bases). Germline V CDR1 and CDR2: DFQATT, SNEGSKA (reference sequence). This CDR3 is built from 12 residues. CDR3 loop: CSASGRTDTEYF. The CDR3 DNA reads as TGCAGTGCTAGCGGGAGAACAGATACGGAGTATTTT.

On this clonotype itself: This may be a read error, as it is one base from a much larger clone. V and J are TRBV29-1 and TRBJ2-1; 9 bases are shared with TRBD1. The V and J ends lost 8 bases and 9 bases, in that order; junction bases with no gene match: 14. Germline V gene sequence: CDR1 SQVTM, CDR2 ANQGSEA. The CDR3 consists of 14 residues. CDR3 sequence reads: CSSARGQGTGEQFF. CDR3 DNA: TGCAGCTCGGCTAGGGGACAGGGTACGGGTGAGCAGTTCTTC.

In its sample, this clonotype was seen many times. The chain employs TRBV20-1 and TRBJ1-1, with D possibly being TRBD1 (5 bases). V gave up 3 bases and J gave up 2 bases, with 7 bases separating them. From germline, CDR1 is DFQATT and CDR2 SNEGSKA (reference sequence). The CDR3 contains 12 residues. The CDR3 spells CSARTDNTEAFF. The CDR3 coding sequence is TGCAGTGCTAGGACAGACAACACTGAAGCTTTCTTT.

This clonotype was seen only a few times. The chain employs TRBV29-1 and TRBJ2-7; weak D call: TRBD1 (5 bases). CDR1 and CDR2 from the germline V gene are SQVTM and ANQGSEA. The CDR3 is 11 amino acids. The ends were cut back, 3 bases at V and 2 bases at J, with 5 bases in the middle. The CDR3 loop is CSVETAYEQYF. DNA of the CDR3: TGCAGCGTTGAGACAGCCTACGAGCAGTACTTC.

With regard to this clonotype: The junction shows a germline mismatch at one end, possibly a read error. V and J are TRBV28 and TRBJ2-4; TRBD1 might be the D (5 bases). Germline CDR1 reads MDHEN; CDR2 reads SYDVKM. The CDR3 contains 14 residues. For the CDR3, the DNA is TGTGCCAGCGTCTCAGGGCAAGCCAAAAACATTCACTACTTC. Translating it yields CASVSGQAKNIHYF.